This T cell receptor (beta chain) was retrieved from a study of T cells in localized non-small cell lung cancer. Comments on this clone: The target antigen is unknown.

General study points: Median detection of top 100 tumor clones in adjacent lung was around 60 clones. Heterogeneity is still possible, as just one tumor region was sequenced. Uninvolved adjacent lung showed higher T cell clonality than tumor. A raised T cell density in blood coincided with lengthier overall survival.

Sequencing used immunoSEQ multiplex PCR; TCRdb keeps in-frame clones, though not all of them. This sample has approximately 2,500 clones, with more than 30% found just once. Trimming cost V 4 bases and J 5 bases, with 21 bases left between them. The CDR3 spans 16 residues. Germline CDR1 is SGHDN and CDR2 is FVKESK. The sample in question was lung tumor tissue, obtained before any cancer treatment. The origin of this receptor is a male donor aged 60 or older with stage I squamous cell lung carcinoma. The V and J genes are TRBV14 and TRBJ2-7, with TRBD2 as a possible D gene (5 bases). The CDR3 spells CASSPFRSQAGHEQYF. The DNA for the CDR3 is TGTGCCAGCAGCCCATTTCGGTCGCAGGCGGGCCACGAGCAGTACTTC.